Below are 18 T cell receptor beta chains sequenced from a single sample in a study of T cell changes during pregnancy in multiple sclerosis. This table comes from immunoSEQ multiplex PCR, and its TCRdb copy is limited to in-frame clones, with some not included. The profile shows about 80,000 clones, 85% to 95% of them singletons. The sequencing used peripheral blood, collected after pregnancy. The origin of the receptors is a female donor in good health, enrolled as a control in a pregnancy study.

This clone turned up a few times. This sequence joins TRBV10-3 and TRBJ1-4; D gene ambiguous. The CDR3 is 12 residues long. The V and J ends lost 0 bases and 8 bases respectively, with 4 bases between them. The germline CDR1 and CDR2 sequences are ENHRY and SYGVKD. The CDR3 sequence: CAISESTEKLFF. The CDR3 DNA is TGTGCCATCAGTGAGTCGACAGAAAAACTGTTTTTT.

The chain employs TRBV5-4 and TRBJ2-5; TRBD2 agrees at 9 bases. CDR1 is SGHNT, CDR2 YYREEE, per germline (reference sequence). The CDR3 runs to 15 residues. V was pared by 1 base and J by 5 bases, with 6 bases of the junction left unmatched. The CDR3 loop is CASSLYGTSSETQYF. CDR3 bases: TGTGCCAGCAGCTTGTACGGGACTAGCTCGGAGACCCAGTACTTC. Full variable domain (outside the CDR3, taken from reference TRBV5-4 and TRBJ2-5): ETGVTQSPTHLIKTRGQQVTLRCSSQSGHNTVSWYQQALGQGPQFIFQYYREEENGRGNFPPRFSGLQFPNYSSELNVNALELDDSALYLCASSLYGTSSETQYFGPGTRLLVL.

The CDR3 reads CASSLFPYSGVYGYTF. The CDR3 DNA follows: TGTGCCAGCAGCTTGTTTCCTTACTCAGGGGTGTATGGCTACACCTTC. The chain carries TRBV7-9 and TRBJ1-2; D perhaps matches TRBD1 (6 bases). Per germline, CDR1 SEHNR and CDR2 FQNEAQ (reference sequence). Trimming took 3 bases from V and 5 from J, leaving 19 bases between them. The CDR3 runs to 16 residues.

The V call is TRBV29-1, the J call TRBJ1-2; 9 positions match TRBD1. The CDR3 is 12 amino acids. Losses at the gene ends were 6 bases for V and 4 bases for J; bases not matched to a gene: 3. Germline loops: CDR1 SQVTM, CDR2 ANQGSEA. CDR3 loop: CSVDRGGYGYTF. CDR3 sequence (DNA): TGCAGCGTGGACAGGGGAGGCTATGGCTACACCTTC.

The chain carries TRBV7-9 and TRBJ2-5; D gene unclear. The CDR3 is 14 residues long. From germline, CDR1 is SEHNR and CDR2 FQNEAQ (reference sequence). Trimming removed 7 bases at V and 3 bases at J, with 15 bases between. Here the CDR3 reads CASTHRPHEETQYF. The CDR3 bases are TGTGCCAGCACCCACAGACCTCACGAAGAGACCCAGTACTTC. The full variable domain, completed using reference TRBV7-9 and TRBJ2-5, is DTGVSQNPRHKITKRGQNVTFRCDPISEHNRLYWYRQTLGQGPEFLTYFQNEAQLEKSRLLSDRFSAERPKGSFSTLEIQRTEQGDSAMYLCASTHRPHEETQYFGPGTRLLVL.

This chain connects TRBV28 to TRBJ2-1, with 7 bases that match TRBD2. This CDR3 region has 16 residues. Germline V CDR1 and CDR2: MDHEN, SYDVKM. V gave up 7 bases and J gave up 5 bases; unmatched junction bases: 14. CDR3 loop: CASTSPVAGENNEQFF. The CDR3 DNA sequence: TGTGCCAGCACCTCCCCCGTGGCGGGAGAAAACAATGAGCAGTTCTTC.

The CDR3 spells CASSLGQGSRNYGYTF. CDR3 sequence (DNA): TGCGCCAGCAGCTTGGGGCAGGGTTCACGTAACTATGGCTACACCTTC. V usage is TRBV5-1 and J usage is TRBJ1-2, with D perhaps matching TRBD1 (5 bases). Germline CDR1 and CDR2: SGHRS and YFSETQ. Trimming left V 0 bases short and J 1 base short, with 13 bases between. This CDR3 is built from 16 residues.

This clone was seen once. This chain connects TRBV21-1 to TRBJ2-7; the table assigns TRBD2, which was not confirmed against the DNA. TRBV21-1 is described as a pseudogene. The CDR3 extends over 18 amino acids. CDR3 nucleotides: TGTGCCAGCAGCAAAGAAACTAGCGGGAGGCTCCCCTCCTACGAGCAGTACTTC. Its protein product is CASSKETSGRLPSYEQYF.

The rearrangement links TRBV6-6 to TRBJ1-1; D not resolved. Trimming removed 6 bases from V and 5 bases from J, with 7 bases in between. The CDR3 extends over 11 amino acids. Germline lookup yields CDR1 MNHNY and CDR2 SVGAGI (reference sequence). CDR3 nucleotides: TGTGCCAGCAGCCGCAGTACTGAAGCTTTCTTT. Translating gives CASSRSTEAFF.

The chain couples TRBV7-3 to TRBJ2-5; 13 nucleotides line up with TRBD2. Germline assignment: CDR1 SGHTA and CDR2 FQGTGA. The CDR3 length is 15 residues. V trimming: 6 bases; J trimming: 2 bases; junction bases outside the gene matches: 3. The CDR3 bases are TGTGCCAGCAGTTGGGGACTAGCGGGGCAAGAGACCCAGTACTTC. Translating it yields CASSWGLAGQETQYF.

V usage is TRBV19 and J usage is TRBJ2-7; 7 nucleotides line up with TRBD1. CDR1 is LNHDA, CDR2 SQIVND, per germline (reference sequence). The CDR3 runs 15 residues. After removal of 3 bases from V and 3 bases from J, the junction contained 8 bases not matched to a gene. CDR3 sequence: CASSIDSGQFYEQYF. The CDR3 region has the DNA TGTGCCAGTAGTATCGACTCGGGACAGTTCTACGAGCAGTACTTC.

This chain connects TRBV5-1 to TRBJ2-7, with 7 bases aligning to TRBD2. V lost 7 bases and J lost 2; bases outside the gene matches: 18. The CDR3 has 17 residues. From germline, CDR1 is SGHRS and CDR2 YFSETQ. CDR3 in DNA: TGCGCCAGCTCATACGCCCCGCGGGGGTCACCTACCTACGAGCAGTACTTC. It codes for CASSYAPRGSPTYEQYF.

The chain carries TRBV19 and TRBJ1-1; D is unresolved. CDR1 and CDR2 (germline): LNHDA, SQIVND (reference sequence). V dropped 5 bases and J dropped 3 bases, with 16 bases sitting between them. This CDR3 has 15 amino acids. CDR3 in amino acids: CASSLAPDGDTEAFF. The CDR3 DNA sequence: TGTGCCAGTAGTCTAGCTCCGGACGGGGACACTGAAGCTTTCTTT.

This clone showed up just a few times. The chain combines TRBV4-2 with TRBJ2-7; TRBD1 matches 9 bases. In germline, CDR1 is LGHNA, CDR2 YNFKEQ. The length of the CDR3 is 17 residues. V shed 0 bases and J 5 bases; nucleotides not matched to a gene: 11. CDR3 protein: CASSQDPPGQGAHEQYF. Here the CDR3 DNA reads TGTGCCAGCAGCCAAGATCCACCGGGACAGGGAGCCCACGAGCAGTACTTC.

DNA of the CDR3: TGCAGCGTTGCAGTCAGGGGAAGATATGGCTACACCTTC. It yields the protein CSVAVRGRYGYTF. This chain links TRBV29-1 with TRBJ1-2; weak D call: TRBD1 (6 bases). The CDR3 sequence is 13 residues long. In germline, CDR1 is SQVTM, CDR2 ANQGSEA. V lost 4 bases and J 5 bases, leaving 14 bases between the germline ends.

The chain combines TRBV2 with TRBJ2-1; 11 bases agree with TRBD1. The CDR3 loop spans 15 amino acids. V was clipped by 3 bases and J by 7 bases; unmatched bases: 5. Germline V gene lookup returns CDR1 SNHLY and CDR2 FYNNEI. CDR3: CASSDQDRGLNEQFF. CDR3 bases: TGTGCCAGCAGTGACCAGGACAGGGGGCTGAATGAGCAGTTCTTC.

The table lists this clone with a count of one. The J gene is TRBJ2-2, the V gene TRBV9; TRBD2 might be the D (5 bases). This CDR3 has 14 residues. Germline V gene data show CDR1 as SGDLS and CDR2 as YYNGEE. Deletions cut 4 bases from V and 1 base from J, with 8 bases between. CDR3 in amino acids: CASSRDLNTGELFF. CDR3 in DNA: TGTGCCAGCAGCCGGGATTTGAACACCGGGGAGCTGTTTTTT.

The chain is built from TRBV6-6 and TRBJ2-7; 9 nucleotides align to TRBD2. The CDR3 has 14 amino acids. With V trimmed by 2 bases and J by 6 bases, 5 bases remained unmatched. Germline V gives CDR1 MNHNY, CDR2 SVGAGI (reference sequence). CDR3 region: CASSYGSGGGEQYF. DNA for the CDR3: TGTGCCAGCAGTTACGGTAGCGGGGGCGGCGAGCAGTACTTC.